Below, 28 T cell receptor beta chains from the same sample are listed, as sequenced in a study of OX40 agonist ivuxolimab in advanced cancers. The protocol was immunoSEQ multiplex PCR, while the TCRdb copy is restricted to in-frame clones and leaves out a portion. The sample contains approximately 26,000 clones, roughly 73% of which appear only once. Specimen: CD4+ or CD8+ T cells sorted from blood, collected in a trial of the OX40 agonist ivuxolimab. Every receptor here comes from an adult with an advanced solid tumor such as melanoma, head and neck, liver or kidney cancer.

The chain employs TRBV5-6 and TRBJ2-7; D is ambiguous. Between the trimmed V and J ends, which lost 4 bases and 9 bases, there was a span of 17 bases. This CDR3 has 13 amino acids. Per germline, CDR1 SGHDT and CDR2 YYEEEE. The CDR3 reads CASSGRAARGQYF. The CDR3 nucleotides read TGTGCCAGCAGCGGACGGGCGGCCCGCGGGCAGTACTTC. The full variable domain, its missing parts supplied by reference TRBV5-6 and TRBJ2-7, is DAGVTQSPTHLIKTRGQQVTLRCSPKSGHDTVSWYQQALGQGPQFIFQYYEEEERQRGNFPDRFSGHQFPNYSSELNVNALLLGDSALYLCASSGRAARGQYFGPGTRLTVT.

This chain links TRBV9 with TRBJ2-1; 11 positions match TRBD2. CDR1 is SGDLS and CDR2 is YYNGEE in the germline V gene. The junction had 2 bases not matched to a gene; V was cut back by 3 bases and J by 6 bases. The CDR3 has 14 amino acids. As DNA, the CDR3 is TGTGCCAGCAGCGGCGGGACTAGCGGCAATGAGCAGTTCTTC. Amino acid sequence: CASSGGTSGNEQFF.

The rearrangement uses TRBV6-5 and TRBJ1-2; no clear D. Germline CDR1 MNHEY, CDR2 SVGAGI. V was clipped by 6 bases and J by 3 bases, with 11 bases between them. This CDR3 spans 13 amino acids. This chain's CDR3 is CASSLGGHYGYTF. DNA of the CDR3: TGTGCCAGCAGCCTCGGAGGGCACTATGGCTACACCTTC.

The chain employs TRBV19 and TRBJ2-1; 13 nucleotides align to TRBD2. The CDR3 runs to 16 residues. Trimming at V came to 4 bases and at J to 9 bases, leaving 9 bases not matched to a gene. Germline CDR1 LNHDA, CDR2 SQIVND (reference sequence). CDR3 bases: TGTGCCAGTAGTAGGCGGACTAGCGGGAGTTTCGGTGAGCAGTTCTTC. Amino acid sequence: CASSRRTSGSFGEQFF.

This chain links TRBV9 with TRBJ2-2; weak D call: TRBD2 (6 bases). The CDR3 contains 16 residues. Germline V CDR1 and CDR2: SGDLS, YYNGEE. With 3 bases removed from V and 2 bases from J, the gap between germline ends came to 14 bases. In DNA, the CDR3 is TGTGCCAGCAGCGGGGACTGGCGACCCAACACCGGGGAGCTGTTTTTT. It encodes CASSGDWRPNTGELFF.

The chain joins TRBV13 to TRBJ2-5; the match to TRBD1 covers 8 bases. Germline V gene data show CDR1 as PRHDT and CDR2 as FYEKMQ (reference sequence). The V gene end was trimmed by 5 bases and the J gene end by 2 bases; junction bases not matched to a gene: 7. The CDR3 has 15 amino acids. The CDR3 loop is CASSRQGWGQETQYF. In DNA, the CDR3 is TGTGCCAGCAGCCGACAGGGGTGGGGGCAAGAGACCCAGTACTTC. The entire variable domain, with the rest obtained from reference TRBV13 and TRBJ2-5, is as follows: AAGVIQSPRHLIKEKRETATLKCYPIPRHDTVYWYQQGPGQDPQFLISFYEKMQSDKGSIPDRFSAQQFSDYHSELNMSSLELGDSALYFCASSRQGWGQETQYFGPGTRLLVL.

This clone has just one count. The gene calls are TRBV7-2 and TRBJ2-7, with 11 positions matching TRBD1. Losses at the gene ends were 5 bases for V and 3 bases for J; bases not matched to a gene: 6. Germline V gene lookup returns CDR1 SGHTA and CDR2 FQGNSA. The CDR3 is 15 amino acids. Written as DNA, the CDR3 is TGTGCCAGCAGCCCAATGGGACAGGGGGTCTACGAGCAGTACTTC. Its translation is CASSPMGQGVYEQYF.

Turning to this clone: The same CDR3 arises from other DNA sequences in this sample as well. The chain employs TRBV4-1 and TRBJ1-4, with unresolved D. Trimming removed 0 bases at V and 3 bases at J, with 2 bases between. This CDR3 region has 13 residues. In germline, CDR1 is MGHRA, CDR2 YSYEKL. CDR3: CASSQDPNEKLFF. CDR3 DNA: TGCGCCAGCAGCCAAGATCCTAATGAAAAACTGTTTTTT.

The chain couples TRBV5-1 to TRBJ1-1; D not certain. V lost 3 bases and J lost 1, with 4 bases in between. CDR3 size: 12 residues. In germline, CDR1 is SGHRS, CDR2 YFSETQ. For the CDR3, the DNA is TGCGCCAGCAGCTGGGGGAACACTGAAGCTTTCTTT. This sequence encodes CASSWGNTEAFF.

This clone was observed a few times. The V call is TRBV4-2, the J call TRBJ1-5; no clear D gene. Trimming took off 4 bases at V and 7 bases at J, with 14 bases between the two ends. This CDR3 contains 14 residues. CDR1 is LGHNA and CDR2 is YNFKEQ in the germline V gene. The CDR3 DNA follows: TGTGCCAGCAGCCTAGGAGAAGGGCGACAGCCCCAGCATTTT. Its protein is CASSLGEGRQPQHF.

The rearrangement joins TRBV20-1 to TRBJ1-1; no definite D call. The V gene lost 3 bases and the J gene lost 11 bases, with 10 bases spanning the gap. CDR3 length: 10 residues. Germline CDR1 DFQATT, CDR2 SNEGSKA (reference sequence). DNA for the CDR3: TGCAGTGCTAGCGTGGAGAGCGCTTTCTTT. It yields the protein CSASVESAFF.

This chain links TRBV30 with TRBJ2-1, with 11 bases fitting TRBD2. The ends lost 7 bases at V and 5 bases at J; junction bases unmatched: 4. The germline gives CDR1 GTSNPN, CDR2 SVGIG (reference sequence). This CDR3 comprises 13 residues. In DNA, the CDR3 is TGTGCCTTCCTAGCGGGGGGAAACAATGAGCAGTTCTTC. This codes for CAFLAGGNNEQFF.

This clone was seen more than once but under ten times. V and J are TRBV6-5 and TRBJ1-2; the D gene is possibly TRBD1 (5 bases). The germline V and J ends were trimmed by 6 bases and 6 bases, with 11 bases remaining between them. The CDR3 sequence is 12 residues long. CDR1 is MNHEY and CDR2 is SVGAGI in the germline V gene. CDR3 sequence: CASSHRGDGYTF. The CDR3 nucleotides read TGTGCCAGCAGCCACCGGGGGGATGGCTACACCTTC.

The gene calls are TRBV28 and TRBJ2-5, with D possibly being TRBD1 or TRBD2 (5 bases each). Gene TRBJ2-7 matches the end of the DNA better, so the J call may be wrong. Germline V gives CDR1 MDHEN, CDR2 SYDVKM. CDR3 length: 13 amino acids. CDR3 amino acids: CATTGTETYEQYF. In DNA form, the CDR3 reads TGTGCCACCACCGGGACCGAGACCTACGAGCAGTACTTC.

V is TRBV28 and J is TRBJ2-3; no definite D call. The V gene's germline CDR1 is MDHEN and CDR2 SYDVKM. Trimming took 6 bases from V and 2 from J, leaving 18 bases between them. The CDR3 extends over 16 amino acids. The DNA of the CDR3 is TGTGCCAGCAGCTCATCCCTGAGGCGAAACACAGATACGCAGTATTTT. Amino acid sequence: CASSSSLRRNTDTQYF. The whole variable domain, remainder taken from reference TRBV28 and TRBJ2-3, is DVKVTQSSRYLVKRTGEKVFLECVQDMDHENMFWYRQDPGLGLRLIYFSYDVKMKEKGDIPEGYSVSREKKERFSLILESASTNQTSMYLCASSSSLRRNTDTQYFGPGTRLTVL.

The CDR3 coding sequence is TGTGCCAGCAGTCCACTACGTAGTTGGGGAAATGAGCAGTTCTTC. Its translation: CASSPLRSWGNEQFF. V and J are TRBV27 and TRBJ2-1; D ambiguous. V lost 5 bases, J lost 7 bases, and 18 bases lay in between. The CDR3 loop spans 15 amino acids. From germline, CDR1 is MNHEY and CDR2 SMNVEV (reference sequence).

The count of this clone is one. This chain links TRBV27 with TRBJ2-5, with D possibly matching TRBD2 (5 bases). Germline loops: CDR1 MNHEY, CDR2 SMNVEV (reference sequence). The ends were cut back, 4 bases at V and 7 bases at J, with 13 bases in the middle. This CDR3 has 13 residues. The CDR3 is CASSSPWETTQYF. CDR3 coding DNA: TGTGCCAGCAGTTCACCATGGGAGACGACCCAGTACTTC.

This chain uses TRBV7-3 with TRBJ2-2, with D perhaps matching TRBD1 or TRBD2 (5 bases each). In germline, CDR1 is SGHTA, CDR2 FQGTGA. With 8 bases removed from V and 3 bases from J, the gap between germline ends came to 16 bases. The CDR3 totals 15 residues. The CDR3 protein is CASSGNTGHTGELFF. The CDR3 coding sequence is TGTGCCAGCTCGGGGAATACAGGTCACACCGGGGAGCTGTTTTTT. The full variable domain, rest sourced from reference TRBV7-3 and TRBJ2-2, is GAGVSQTPSNKVTEKGKYVELRCDPISGHTALYWYRQSLGQGPEFLIYFQGTGAADDSGLPNDRFFAVRPEGSVSTLKIQRTERGDSAVYLCASSGNTGHTGELFFGEGSRLTVL.

This clone is termed medium-sized. The gene calls are TRBV7-9 and TRBJ2-7, with a tentative D call TRBD2 (6 bases). Germline V CDR1 and CDR2: SEHNR, FQNEAQ (reference sequence). Trimming took 5 bases from V and 0 from J, leaving 14 bases between them. The CDR3 is made up of 15 amino acids. The CDR3 loop reads CASSPEDGSSYEQYF. CDR3 DNA sequence: TGTGCCAGCAGCCCAGAGGACGGGAGCTCCTACGAGCAGTACTTC.

The chain couples TRBV27 to TRBJ2-4; D not resolved. Between the trimmed V and J ends, which lost 1 base and 0 bases, there was a span of 13 bases. The CDR3 loop spans 17 amino acids. In germline, CDR1 is MNHEY, CDR2 SMNVEV (reference sequence). In nucleotides, the CDR3 is TGTGCCAGCAGTTTATATTTTAACCCGCTAGCCAAAAACATTCAGTACTTC. Its translation: CASSLYFNPLAKNIQYF.

The chain employs TRBV6-6 and TRBJ2-5; D ambiguous. This CDR3 has 15 residues. The ends were cut back, 7 bases at V and 3 bases at J, with 18 bases in the middle. Germline V gene data show CDR1 as MNHNY and CDR2 as SVGAGI (reference sequence). In DNA form, the CDR3 reads TGTGCCAGCACCCCGACAACCACATTAAAAGAGACCCAGTACTTC. Translation: CASTPTTTLKETQYF.

The chain recombines TRBV28 with TRBJ1-1; perhaps TRBD1 as D (5 bases). The CDR3 has 13 residues. V lost 8 bases, J lost 4 bases, and 14 bases lay in between. CDR1 and CDR2 from the germline V gene are MDHEN and SYDVKM. The CDR3 sequence is CASGPVGGTEAFF. CDR3 bases: TGTGCCAGCGGCCCGGTCGGGGGCACTGAAGCTTTCTTT. The full variable domain, completed using reference TRBV28 and TRBJ1-1, is DVKVTQSSRYLVKRTGEKVFLECVQDMDHENMFWYRQDPGLGLRLIYFSYDVKMKEKGDIPEGYSVSREKKERFSLILESASTNQTSMYLCASGPVGGTEAFFGQGTRLTVV.

The chain couples TRBV25-1 to TRBJ2-7, with D possibly being TRBD1 or TRBD2 (6 bases each). CDR1 is MGHDK, CDR2 SYGVNS, per germline. V gave up 8 bases and J gave up 7 bases, with 21 bases separating them. This CDR3 spans 14 amino acids. This CDR3 is CASPHRSGAREQYF. The DNA of the CDR3 is TGTGCCAGCCCCCATCGTTCGGGGGCACGAGAGCAGTACTTC.

The CDR3: CASSFGPDTGELFF. CDR3 nucleotide sequence: TGTGCCAGCAGCTTCGGACCTGACACCGGGGAGCTGTTTTTT. The V and J genes are TRBV7-9 and TRBJ2-2; no firm D call. CDR1 and CDR2 from the germline V gene are SEHNR and FQNEAQ (reference sequence). Trimming pared 3 bases from V and 3 bases from J, leaving 8 bases between. The CDR3 has 14 amino acids.

This chain uses TRBV9 with TRBJ1-1; a possible D gene is TRBD1 (6 bases). V was clipped by 0 bases and J by 7 bases, with 16 bases between them. CDR3 size: 15 residues. Germline CDR1 reads SGDLS; CDR2 reads YYNGEE. The CDR3 DNA reads TGTGCCAGCAGCGTAGCTCCGGACAGCTACCTTGAAGCTTTCTTT. This sequence encodes CASSVAPDSYLEAFF.

There are a few counts of this clone. The chain couples TRBV7-9 to TRBJ1-2; 11 positions match TRBD1. Germline trimming cut 4 bases from V and 8 bases from J; bases unmatched to any gene: 12. Germline loops: CDR1 SEHNR, CDR2 FQNEAQ (reference sequence). The CDR3 runs to 16 residues. This CDR3 is CASSSYPGQGDPGYTF. The CDR3 nucleotides read TGTGCCAGCAGCTCCTACCCGGGACAGGGGGATCCCGGCTACACCTTC. The whole variable domain, filled in from reference TRBV7-9 and TRBJ1-2, reads DTGVSQNPRHKITKRGQNVTFRCDPISEHNRLYWYRQTLGQGPEFLTYFQNEAQLEKSRLLSDRFSAERPKGSFSTLEIQRTEQGDSAMYLCASSSYPGQGDPGYTFGSGTRLTVV.

The chain couples TRBV9 to TRBJ1-1; D is unclear. Trimming left V 2 bases short and J 1 base short, with 9 bases between. The germline gives CDR1 SGDLS, CDR2 YYNGEE. The CDR3 is 14 amino acids. The CDR3 bases are TGTGCCAGCAGCGTCGGGTTCCGGAACACTGAAGCTTTCTTT. Its translation: CASSVGFRNTEAFF. The whole variable domain, filled in from reference TRBV9 and TRBJ1-1, reads DSGVTQTPKHLITATGQRVTLRCSPRSGDLSVYWYQQSLDQGLQFLIQYYNGEERAKGNILERFSAQQFPDLHSELNLSSLELGDSALYFCASSVGFRNTEAFFGQGTRLTVV.

This clone was counted many times. This chain connects TRBV7-8 to TRBJ2-7; no clear D. V lost 5 bases and J lost 1, with 12 bases in between. The CDR3 runs to 14 residues. Germline CDR1 reads SGHVS; CDR2 reads FQNEAQ. CDR3 bases: TGTGCCAGCAGCCCCCGTTCCCGGTCCTACGAGCAGTACTTC. Amino acid sequence: CASSPRSRSYEQYF.